Sequencing of this T cell receptor (beta chain) was carried out in a study of T cells after yellow fever vaccination. Using its own MiXCR run on the 5' RACE reads, TCRdb lists one record per CDR3 protein. The sample lists 360,000 or so distinct CDR3 sequences; approximately 10% were seen once. In germline, CDR1 is SGHVS, CDR2 FNYEAQ. Trimming removed 0 bases from V and 5 bases from J, with 1 base in between. The CDR3 loop spans 12 amino acids. This clonotype was observed many times. The clonotype originates from a man between 18 and 35 years old who received the YFV17D yellow fever vaccine. The material sequenced was PBMCs, taken on the day of the first yellow fever vaccination. This chain uses TRBV7-6 with TRBJ2-2; D remains ambiguous. The CDR3 DNA is TGTGCCAGCAGCTTAGCGACCGGGGAGCTGTTTTTT. This translates into CASSLATGELFF.